This T cell receptor beta chain stems from a study of cytotoxic CD8 clonotypes in ibrutinib-treated CLL. Study information: Over 10 relapsed/refractory, roughly 15 treatment-naive; around 18 IGHV unmutated. The taking of response samples occurred after a median 12 months of treatment, with a range of 6 to 36. Points from the study as a whole: Circulating CD8+ T-cell counts were tracked by baseline clonality, which exceeded that of age-matched healthy donors. Among the clonotypes, public ones were uncommon and contracted or held stable on treatment.

CDR1 and CDR2 from the germline V gene are MNHEY and SVGAGI. The V end lost 10 bases, the J end lost 1 base, and 13 bases lay between the germline ends. The CDR3 length is 14 residues. Profiling relied on immunoSEQ multiplex PCR, and the TCRdb table lists in-frame clones only, not all of them. The sample holds 35,000 to 50,000 clones, almost 70% seen once. To note about this clone: Antigen specificity is unknown.

The gene calls are TRBV6-5 and TRBJ2-2; possible D gene TRBD2, 6 bases. Material: PBMCs, obtained after 12 months of ibrutinib treatment. The receptor's source is a human donor with chronic lymphocytic leukemia. CDR3 residues: CATRGRGNTGELFF. The CDR3 DNA sequence: TGTGCCACCCGAGGGCGGGGGAACACCGGGGAGCTGTTTTTT.